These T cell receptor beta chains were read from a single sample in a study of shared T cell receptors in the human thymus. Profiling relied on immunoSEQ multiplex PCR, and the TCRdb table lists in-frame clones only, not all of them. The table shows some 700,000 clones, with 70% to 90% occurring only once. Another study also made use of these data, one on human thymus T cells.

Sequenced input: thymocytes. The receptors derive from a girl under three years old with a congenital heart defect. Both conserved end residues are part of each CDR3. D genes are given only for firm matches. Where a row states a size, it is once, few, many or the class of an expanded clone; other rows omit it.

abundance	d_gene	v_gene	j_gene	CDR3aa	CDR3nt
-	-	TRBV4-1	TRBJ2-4	CASSQVGLPKNIQYF	TGCGCCAGCAGCCAAGTGGGGCTCCCTAAAAACATTCAGTACTTC
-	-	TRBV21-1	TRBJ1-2	CASSKAHEGGGYTF	TGTGCCAGCAGCAAAGCGCACGAGGGAGGTGGCTACACCTTC
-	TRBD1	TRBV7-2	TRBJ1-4	CASSPDRGTNEKLFF	TGTGCCAGCAGCCCTGACAGGGGAACTAATGAAAAACTGTTTTTT
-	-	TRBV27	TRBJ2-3	CASRWGGRGVDTQYF	TGTGCCAGCAGGTGGGGGGGGCGTGGGGTAGATACGCAGTATTTT
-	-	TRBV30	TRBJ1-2	CAWTDWTHGYTF	TGTGCCTGGACGGACTGGACCCATGGCTACACCTTC
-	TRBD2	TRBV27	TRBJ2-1	CASSFGARFGLAGFF	TGTGCCAGCAGTTTTGGGGCCAGGTTTGGACTAGCCGGGTTCTTC
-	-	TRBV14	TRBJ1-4	CASSLPLEDQNSTNEKLFF	TGTGCCAGCAGCCTTCCCCTGGAGGACCAAAACTCAACTAATGAAAAACTGTTTTTT
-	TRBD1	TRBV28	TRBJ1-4	CASSFGTVGNEKLFF	TGTGCCAGCAGTTTCGGGACAGTAGGGAATGAAAAACTGTTTTTT
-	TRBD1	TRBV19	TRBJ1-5	CASSRAPGGGQPQHF	TGTGCCAGTAGTAGAGCGCCAGGGGGAGGTCAGCCCCAGCATTTT
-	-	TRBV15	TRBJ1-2	CATSRDPGGYTF	TGTGCCACCAGCAGAGATCCGGGTGGCTACACCTTC
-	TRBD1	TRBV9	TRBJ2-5	CASSVDPGTVQETQYF	TGTGCCAGCAGCGTCGACCCGGGGACAGTCCAAGAGACCCAGTACTTC
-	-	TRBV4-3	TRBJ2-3	CASSPTSTDTQYF	TGCGCCAGCAGCCCTACCTCCACAGATACGCAGTATTTT
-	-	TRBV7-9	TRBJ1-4	CASSRRQNNEKLFF	TGTGCCAGCAGCCGACGACAGAATAATGAAAAACTGTTTTTT
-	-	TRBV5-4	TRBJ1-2	CASRGGNDYGYTF	TGTGCCAGCAGGGGGGGGAACGACTATGGCTACACCTTC
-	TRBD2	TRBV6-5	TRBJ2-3	CASGLAGIPDTQYF	TGTGCCAGCGGGCTAGCGGGGATCCCAGATACGCAGTATTTT
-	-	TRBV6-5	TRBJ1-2	CASRSQGENYGYTF	TGTGCCAGCAGGTCACAGGGAGAGAACTATGGCTACACCTTC
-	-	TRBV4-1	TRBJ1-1	CASSQEFHLTAKWEFRNTEAFF	TGCGCCAGCAGCCAAGAGTTCCATTTGACAGCGAAATGGGAATTCCGGAACACTGAAGCTTTCTTT
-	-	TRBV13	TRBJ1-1	CASSLGRVNTEAFF	TGTGCCAGCAGCTTAGGTCGGGTGAACACTGAAGCTTTCTTT
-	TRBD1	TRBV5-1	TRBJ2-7	CASSLSVRQGNAPAWDSYEQYF	TGCGCCAGCAGCTTGAGTGTTAGACAGGGAAATGCACCAGCCTGGGACTCCTACGAGCAGTACTTC
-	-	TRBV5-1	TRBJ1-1	CASSSGERAFF	TGCGCCAGCAGCTCAGGGGAACGAGCTTTCTTT
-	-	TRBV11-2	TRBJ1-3	CASSLRRADTIYF	TGTGCCAGCAGCTTACGGAGGGCGGACACCATATATTTT
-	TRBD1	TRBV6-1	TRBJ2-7	CASSEPASGGADEQYF	TGTGCCAGCAGTGAGCCGGCCTCAGGGGGCGCGGACGAGCAGTACTTC
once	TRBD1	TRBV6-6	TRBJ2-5	CASSSRQGAAQETQYF	TGTGCCAGCAGTTCCCGACAGGGGGCGGCGCAAGAGACCCAGTACTTC